The 12 T cell receptor beta chains given below trace back to one sample, sequenced in a study of beta chain features in type 1 diabetes. The sequenced template was cDNA made from the entire isolated RNA. Some clones are missing from TCRdb's copy, which holds only in-frame ones; the method was immunoSEQ multiplex PCR. This sample has 300,000 to 450,000 clones, with around 19% found just once. The sequenced sample was naive CD4+ T cells from blood. The origin of the receptors is a woman between 18 and 29 years old in good health.

V and J are TRBV29-1 and TRBJ2-4; TRBD2 is a possible D gene (6 bases). Germline V gene lookup returns CDR1 SQVTM and CDR2 ANQGSEA. Trimming shortened V by 2 bases and J by 9 bases, and 17 bases separated the two germline ends. This CDR3 has 14 amino acids. The CDR3 is CSVESYTGSAIQYF. The CDR3 region has the DNA TGCAGCGTTGAATCGTACACCGGGAGTGCCATTCAGTACTTC.

The V and J genes are TRBV9 and TRBJ2-3; 8 nucleotides agree with TRBD2. This CDR3 spans 16 amino acids. Germline V gene sequence: CDR1 SGDLS, CDR2 YYNGEE. V gave up 0 bases and J gave up 3 bases; unmatched junction bases: 6. The CDR3 DNA follows: TGTGCCAGCAGCGTAGATGATGGCGGGGGGACAGATACGCAGTATTTT. It encodes CASSVDDGGGTDTQYF.

The V and J genes are TRBV30 and TRBJ1-1; D gene uncertain. V lost 2 bases and J 1 base, leaving 14 bases between the germline ends. Germline CDR1 GTSNPN, CDR2 SVGIG (reference sequence). This CDR3 region has 15 residues. CDR3 sequence reads: CAWSPGSVENTEAFF. The CDR3 region has the DNA TGTGCCTGGAGTCCCGGGTCGGTAGAGAACACTGAAGCTTTCTTT.

The chain couples TRBV13 to TRBJ2-7; D possibly corresponds to TRBD1 (5 bases). CDR1 and CDR2 from the germline V gene are PRHDT and FYEKMQ (reference sequence). The CDR3 totals 17 residues. The V gene lost 2 bases and the J gene lost 3 bases, with 20 bases spanning the gap. The CDR3 DNA reads TGTGCCAGCAGCTTAAAGGGGATGGGGTATGGGGTCTACGAGCAGTACTTC. This translates into CASSLKGMGYGVYEQYF.

The J gene is TRBJ2-5, the V gene TRBV7-2; perhaps TRBD2 as D (5 bases). V was clipped by 1 base and J by 5 bases, with 8 bases between them. CDR1 is SGHTA, CDR2 FQGNSA, per germline. The CDR3 runs to 13 residues. This CDR3 reads CASSLEREETQYF. The DNA of the CDR3 is TGTGCCAGCAGCTTAGAGAGGGAGGAGACCCAGTACTTC.

CDR3 sequence: CASSSRGLASQFF. In nucleotides, the CDR3 is TGTGCCAGCAGTTCGCGAGGACTAGCGTCCCAGTTCTTC. This chain uses TRBV6-5 with TRBJ2-1; 9 bases agree with TRBD2. The J segment lost 13 bases and the V segment lost 4 bases, leaving 8 bases of the junction unmatched. Germline V lookup: CDR1 MNHEY, CDR2 SVGAGI. CDR3 length equals 13 residues.

This clone was seen more than once but under ten times. The chain carries TRBV11-2 and TRBJ2-7; TRBD2 aligns across 11 bases. Germline CDR1 SGHAT, CDR2 FQNNGV. Trimming took 4 bases from V and 0 from J; bases not matched to a gene: 2. The CDR3 runs 15 residues. The CDR3 loop is CASSSLAGASYEQYF. The CDR3 DNA reads as TGTGCCAGCAGCTCACTAGCGGGGGCCTCCTACGAGCAGTACTTC.

This chain links TRBV2 with TRBJ1-2; D may be TRBD1 (5 bases). The CDR3 loop spans 12 amino acids. Trimming took 5 bases from V and 4 from J, leaving 8 bases between them. Looked up from germline, CDR1 is SNHLY and CDR2 is FYNNEI. The CDR3 region is CASSSDIYGYTF. CDR3 DNA sequence: TGTGCCAGCAGTTCGGACATCTATGGCTACACCTTC.

The chain couples TRBV7-2 to TRBJ1-5; no clear D. CDR3 length: 13 amino acids. V shed 7 bases and J shed 6 bases, with 13 bases lying between them. Germline V gives CDR1 SGHTA, CDR2 FQGNSA. In DNA, the CDR3 is TGTGCCAGCACCGCGTACCCTACTCAGCCCCAGCATTTT. This gives the protein CASTAYPTQPQHF.

The chain uses TRBV9 and TRBJ2-3, with 10 bases fitting TRBD2. The CDR3 runs 16 residues. After removal of 3 bases from V and 2 bases from J, the junction contained 6 bases not matched to a gene. The germline V gene has CDR1 SGDLS and CDR2 YYNGEE. The CDR3, as DNA: TGTGCCAGCAGCGAAAGACTAGCGGGCCCCACAGATACGCAGTATTTT. The encoded protein is CASSERLAGPTDTQYF.

The J gene is TRBJ2-6, the V gene TRBV7-2; D is unclear. V lost 5 bases, J lost 2 bases, and 10 bases lay in between. This CDR3 comprises 15 residues. Germline CDR1 is SGHTA and CDR2 is FQGNSA. CDR3 DNA sequence: TGTGCCAGCAGCCCAACATCCGCTGGGGCCAACGTCCTGACTTTC. Amino acid sequence: CASSPTSAGANVLTF.

The rearrangement uses TRBV15 and TRBJ1-2; D uncertain. The CDR3 has 12 amino acids. Per germline, CDR1 LNHNV and CDR2 YYDKDF (reference sequence). Trimming cost V 4 bases and J 0 bases, with 3 bases left between them. CDR3 region: CATSTANYGYTF. Here the CDR3 DNA reads TGTGCCACCAGCACGGCTAACTATGGCTACACCTTC.